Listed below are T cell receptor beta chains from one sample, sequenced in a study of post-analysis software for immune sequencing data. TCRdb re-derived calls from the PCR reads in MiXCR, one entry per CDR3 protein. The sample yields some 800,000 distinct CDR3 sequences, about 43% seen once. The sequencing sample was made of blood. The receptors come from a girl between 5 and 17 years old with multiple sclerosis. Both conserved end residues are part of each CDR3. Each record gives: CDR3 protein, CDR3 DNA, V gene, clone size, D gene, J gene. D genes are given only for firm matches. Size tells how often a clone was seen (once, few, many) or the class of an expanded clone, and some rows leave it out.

CDR3aa: CASRTPNYGYTF
CDR3nt: TGTGCCAGCAGAACACCGAACTATGGCTACACCTTC
v_gene: TRBV6-6
abundance: .
d_gene: .
j_gene: TRBJ1-2

CDR3aa: CSARPYDQGGEQYF
CDR3nt: TGCAGTGCTAGACCATATGACCAGGGCGGCGAGCAGTACTTC
v_gene: TRBV20-1
abundance: .
d_gene: .
j_gene: TRBJ2-7

CDR3aa: CSVEELGSYEQYF
CDR3nt: TGCAGCGTTGAAGAACTCGGATCCTACGAGCAGTACTTC
v_gene: TRBV29-1
abundance: few
d_gene: .
j_gene: TRBJ2-7

CDR3aa: CSASPQGNYGYTF
CDR3nt: TGCAGTGCTAGCCCACAGGGGAACTATGGCTACACCTTC
v_gene: TRBV20-1
abundance: .
d_gene: TRBD1
j_gene: TRBJ1-2

CDR3aa: CASSEGHRGETQYF
CDR3nt: TGTGCCAGCAGTGAAGGGCACCGGGGAGAGACCCAGTACTTC
v_gene: TRBV2
abundance: .
d_gene: .
j_gene: TRBJ2-5

CDR3aa: CASSPRQGRAAEQFF
CDR3nt: TGTGCCAGCAGTCCCAGACAGGGTAGGGCGGCGGAGCAGTTCTTC
v_gene: TRBV25-1
abundance: .
d_gene: TRBD1
j_gene: TRBJ2-1

CDR3aa: CASGLAHREDEQYF
CDR3nt: TGTGCTAGTGGTTTGGCCCACAGGGAGGACGAGCAGTACTTC
v_gene: TRBV12-5
abundance: .
d_gene: .
j_gene: TRBJ2-7

CDR3aa: CASSVSRGYNEQFF
CDR3nt: TGTGCCAGCAGCGTAAGCAGGGGCTACAATGAGCAGTTCTTC
v_gene: TRBV9
abundance: few
d_gene: .
j_gene: TRBJ2-1

CDR3aa: CASSPQSTGGTQYF
CDR3nt: TGTGCCAGCAGCCCCCAATCGACGGGAGGGACGCAGTATTTT
v_gene: TRBV9
abundance: .
d_gene: TRBD2
j_gene: TRBJ2-3

CDR3aa: CASSPRQQGHYEQYF
CDR3nt: TGTGCCAGCAGTCCCCGACAGCAGGGACACTACGAGCAGTACTTC
v_gene: TRBV6-2/TRBV6-3
abundance: few
d_gene: .
j_gene: TRBJ2-7

CDR3aa: CASSHPLGQGTEAFF
CDR3nt: TGCGCCAGCAGCCACCCATTGGGACAGGGCACTGAAGCTTTCTTT
v_gene: TRBV4-1
abundance: few
d_gene: TRBD1
j_gene: TRBJ1-1

CDR3aa: CAISVKWTDTQYF
CDR3nt: TGTGCCATCAGCGTCAAGTGGACAGATACGCAGTATTTT
v_gene: TRBV10-3
abundance: .
d_gene: .
j_gene: TRBJ2-3

CDR3aa: CASSLSVEQYF
CDR3nt: TGTGCCAGCAGTTTATCGGTCGAGCAGTACTTC
v_gene: TRBV27
abundance: .
d_gene: .
j_gene: TRBJ2-7

CDR3aa: CASSLGGGNTEAFF
CDR3nt: TGTGCCAGCAGTTTGGGCGGGGGGAACACTGAAGCTTTCTTT
v_gene: TRBV5-1
abundance: few
d_gene: .
j_gene: TRBJ1-1

CDR3aa: CASSLPSGGSSSYNEQFF
CDR3nt: TGTGCCAGCAGCTTACCATCCGGGGGGTCGAGCTCCTACAATGAGCAGTTCTTC
v_gene: TRBV7-3
abundance: .
d_gene: TRBD2
j_gene: TRBJ2-1

CDR3aa: CASSGGGTGGFQETQYF
CDR3nt: TGTGCCAGCAGTGGGGGGGGGACAGGGGGCTTCCAAGAGACCCAGTACTTC
v_gene: TRBV25-1
abundance: .
d_gene: TRBD1
j_gene: TRBJ2-5

CDR3aa: CASSLLGGRSYNEQFF
CDR3nt: TGTGCCAGCAGCTTGTTAGGGGGCAGGTCCTACAATGAGCAGTTCTTC
v_gene: TRBV5-5
abundance: .
d_gene: TRBD1
j_gene: TRBJ2-1

CDR3aa: CASSLDLVGEAFF
CDR3nt: TGTGCCAGCAGCTTAGATTTAGTGGGTGAAGCTTTCTTT
v_gene: TRBV7-2
abundance: .
d_gene: .
j_gene: TRBJ1-1

CDR3aa: CASSPHSRTEQFF
CDR3nt: TGTGCCAGCAGCCCCCACTCGCGGACTGAGCAGTTCTTC
v_gene: TRBV7-3
abundance: few
d_gene: .
j_gene: TRBJ2-1

CDR3aa: CASTFGGYNEQFF
CDR3nt: TGTGCCAGCACCTTCGGGGGGTACAATGAGCAGTTCTTC
v_gene: TRBV5-6
abundance: .
d_gene: TRBD2
j_gene: TRBJ2-1

CDR3aa: CASSPHTGTQEQYF
CDR3nt: TGTGCCAGCAGTCCCCACACCGGGACTCAGGAGCAGTACTTC
v_gene: TRBV27
abundance: once
d_gene: .
j_gene: TRBJ2-5

CDR3aa: CASSLEAFGQRTDTQYF
CDR3nt: TGTGCCAGCAGCTTAGAGGCGTTCGGGCAGCGCACAGATACGCAGTATTTT
v_gene: TRBV7-9
abundance: .
d_gene: .
j_gene: TRBJ2-3

CDR3aa: CASSSLAGGIMHEQFF
CDR3nt: TGTGCCAGCAGCTCACTAGCGGGGGGAATAATGCATGAGCAGTTCTTC
v_gene: TRBV7-2
abundance: .
d_gene: TRBD2
j_gene: TRBJ2-1

CDR3aa: CSVEPTGTNYGYTF
CDR3nt: TGCAGCGTTGAACCGACAGGAACTAACTATGGCTACACCTTC
v_gene: TRBV29-1
abundance: few
d_gene: .
j_gene: TRBJ1-2

CDR3aa: CAISESRRYGYPYGYTF
CDR3nt: TGTGCCATCAGTGAGTCCCGGAGGTACGGATACCCCTATGGCTACACCTTC
v_gene: TRBV10-3
abundance: few
d_gene: .
j_gene: TRBJ1-2

CDR3aa: CASSLGAPELEQFF
CDR3nt: TGTGCCAGCAGCTTGGGCGCTCCGGAATTAGAGCAGTTCTTC
v_gene: TRBV5-6
abundance: many
d_gene: .
j_gene: TRBJ2-1

CDR3aa: CASSLCCRAAGRNGQPQHF
CDR3nt: TGTGCCAGCAGTTTATGTTGTAGGGCGGCAGGGCGAAATGGTCAGCCCCAGCATTTT
v_gene: TRBV27
abundance: few
d_gene: .
j_gene: TRBJ1-5

CDR3aa: CASSYTRAGLYEQYF
CDR3nt: TGTGCCAGCAGTTACACTCGGGCAGGATTATACGAGCAGTACTTC
v_gene: TRBV6-6
abundance: once
d_gene: .
j_gene: TRBJ2-7

CDR3aa: CASSVVGSGYTGELFF
CDR3nt: TGTGCCAGCAGCGTAGTGGGTAGCGGATACACCGGGGAGCTGTTTTTT
v_gene: TRBV9
abundance: once
d_gene: .
j_gene: TRBJ2-2

CDR3aa: CSEWTSGQETQYF
CDR3nt: TGCAGCGAATGGACTAGCGGGCAAGAGACCCAGTACTTC
v_gene: TRBV29-1
abundance: few
d_gene: TRBD2
j_gene: TRBJ2-5

CDR3aa: CSVRTGIADEQYF
CDR3nt: TGCAGCGTTCGGACAGGGATCGCGGACGAGCAGTACTTC
v_gene: TRBV29-1
abundance: .
d_gene: TRBD1
j_gene: TRBJ2-7

CDR3aa: CASSLSSKGHTFF
CDR3nt: TGTGCCAGCAGTTTATCGTCTAAGGGACACACTTTCTTT
v_gene: TRBV27
abundance: .
d_gene: .
j_gene: TRBJ1-1

CDR3aa: CSAGGTESSYNSPLHF
CDR3nt: TGCAGTGCTGGCGGGACAGAGAGCTCCTATAATTCACCCCTCCACTTT
v_gene: TRBV20-1
abundance: few
d_gene: TRBD1
j_gene: TRBJ1-6

CDR3aa: CSVPYPSSYNEQFF
CDR3nt: TGCAGCGTTCCTTATCCGAGCTCCTACAATGAGCAGTTCTTC
v_gene: TRBV29-1
abundance: few
d_gene: .
j_gene: TRBJ2-1

CDR3aa: CASSTTGTSGSNEQFF
CDR3nt: TGTGCCAGCAGCACAACCGGTACTAGCGGGAGCAATGAGCAGTTCTTC
v_gene: TRBV7-9
abundance: .
d_gene: TRBD2
j_gene: TRBJ2-1

CDR3aa: CASSPGGAHRYSNQPQHF
CDR3nt: TGTGCCAGTAGTCCTGGGGGGGCCCACCGATATAGCAATCAGCCCCAGCATTTT
v_gene: TRBV19
abundance: once
d_gene: .
j_gene: TRBJ1-5

CDR3aa: CASRGTAEDGYTF
CDR3nt: TGTGCCAGCAGGGGGACGGCCGAGGATGGCTACACCTTC
v_gene: TRBV27
abundance: .
d_gene: .
j_gene: TRBJ1-2

CDR3aa: CSARDSGTSGNEQFF
CDR3nt: TGCAGTGCTAGAGATTCGGGGACTAGCGGTAATGAGCAGTTCTTC
v_gene: TRBV20-1
abundance: .
d_gene: TRBD2
j_gene: TRBJ2-1

CDR3aa: CAGRGIKSNQPQHF
CDR3nt: TGTGCCGGGAGGGGAATTAAGAGCAATCAGCCCCAGCATTTT
v_gene: TRBV9
abundance: few
d_gene: .
j_gene: TRBJ1-5

CDR3aa: CASSITDKYGYTF
CDR3nt: TGTGCCAGCAGCATAACTGATAAATATGGCTACACCTTC
v_gene: TRBV7-2
abundance: .
d_gene: .
j_gene: TRBJ1-2

CDR3aa: CAISESMGGSYNEQFF
CDR3nt: TGTGCCATCAGTGAGTCCATGGGGGGCTCTTACAATGAGCAGTTCTTC
v_gene: TRBV10-3
abundance: few
d_gene: .
j_gene: TRBJ2-1

CDR3aa: CSVGDGRDGYTF
CDR3nt: TGCAGCGTTGGTGACGGTAGGGATGGCTACACCTTC
v_gene: TRBV29-1
abundance: few
d_gene: .
j_gene: TRBJ1-2

CDR3aa: CSASSASGKSNEQFF
CDR3nt: TGCAGTGCTAGCTCGGCTAGCGGGAAAAGCAATGAGCAGTTCTTC
v_gene: TRBV20-1
abundance: .
d_gene: TRBD2
j_gene: TRBJ2-1

CDR3aa: CASSDSGGRTDTQYF
CDR3nt: TGTGCCAGCAGCGATTCGGGAGGCCGCACAGATACGCAGTATTTT
v_gene: TRBV14
abundance: once
d_gene: TRBD2
j_gene: TRBJ2-3

CDR3aa: CASRNRDGNEKLFF
CDR3nt: TGTGCCAGCAGGAACCGGGACGGTAATGAAAAACTGTTTTTT
v_gene: TRBV12-3/TRBV12-4
abundance: few
d_gene: .
j_gene: TRBJ1-4

CDR3aa: CASSLSREPINSPLHF
CDR3nt: TGTGCCAGCAGTTTATCGAGGGAACCGATTAATTCACCCCTCCACTTT
v_gene: TRBV27
abundance: .
d_gene: .
j_gene: TRBJ1-6

CDR3aa: CASSPSAGWEQYF
CDR3nt: TGTGCCAGCAGTCCCTCAGCGGGATGGGAGCAGTACTTC
v_gene: TRBV27
abundance: .
d_gene: TRBD2
j_gene: TRBJ2-7

CDR3aa: CSVGFGLTEAFF
CDR3nt: TGCAGCGTTGGGTTCGGGCTCACTGAAGCTTTCTTT
v_gene: TRBV29-1
abundance: few
d_gene: .
j_gene: TRBJ1-1

CDR3aa: CSARADRVGTQYF
CDR3nt: TGCAGTGCTAGGGCAGACAGGGTCGGGACCCAGTACTTC
v_gene: TRBV20-1
abundance: once
d_gene: TRBD1
j_gene: TRBJ2-5

CDR3aa: CATSSQDLTDTQYF
CDR3nt: TGTGCCACCAGCAGCCAGGACCTAACAGATACGCAGTATTTT
v_gene: TRBV15
abundance: few
d_gene: .
j_gene: TRBJ2-3

CDR3aa: CASSLGDRGVNSPLHF
CDR3nt: TGTGCCAGCAGCTTAGGTGACAGGGGTGTGAATTCACCCCTCCACTTT
v_gene: TRBV7-6
abundance: .
d_gene: TRBD1
j_gene: TRBJ1-6

CDR3aa: CASSERLITYNEQFF
CDR3nt: TGTGCCAGCAGTGAACGGCTTATAACCTACAATGAGCAGTTCTTC
v_gene: TRBV6-1
abundance: .
d_gene: .
j_gene: TRBJ2-1

CDR3aa: CASSLEGLHNEQFF
CDR3nt: TGTGCCAGCAGCTTAGAAGGGCTCCACAATGAGCAGTTCTTC
v_gene: TRBV7-9
abundance: few
d_gene: .
j_gene: TRBJ2-1

CDR3aa: CASSLIHRQETQYF
CDR3nt: TGTGCCAGCAGCCTCATCCACCGCCAAGAGACCCAGTACTTC
v_gene: TRBV21-1
abundance: .
d_gene: .
j_gene: TRBJ2-5

CDR3aa: CASSKRSGGGEQFF
CDR3nt: TGTGCCAGCAGTAAGCGGAGCGGCGGCGGAGAGCAGTTCTTC
v_gene: TRBV6-5
abundance: .
d_gene: .
j_gene: TRBJ2-1

CDR3aa: CASSLEGQHSNYGYTF
CDR3nt: TGTGCCAGCAGCTTAGAGGGACAGCATTCGAACTATGGCTACACCTTC
v_gene: TRBV11-2
abundance: .
d_gene: TRBD1
j_gene: TRBJ1-2

CDR3aa: CASRDRGDQETQYF
CDR3nt: TGTGCCAGCCGGGACAGGGGAGACCAAGAGACCCAGTACTTC
v_gene: TRBV28
abundance: .
d_gene: TRBD1
j_gene: TRBJ2-5

CDR3aa: CASSFRQGAIWNTEAFF
CDR3nt: TGTGCCAGCAGTTTCCGGCAGGGGGCGATTTGGAACACTGAAGCTTTCTTT
v_gene: TRBV12-3/TRBV12-4
abundance: .
d_gene: TRBD1
j_gene: TRBJ1-1

CDR3aa: CSAREGFYNEQFF
CDR3nt: TGCAGTGCTAGGGAGGGCTTCTACAATGAGCAGTTCTTC
v_gene: TRBV20-1
abundance: few
d_gene: .
j_gene: TRBJ2-1

CDR3aa: CRARGPGGVNEQFF
CDR3nt: TGCAGAGCTCGCGGGCCCGGGGGGGTCAATGAGCAGTTCTTC
v_gene: TRBV20-1
abundance: few
d_gene: TRBD2
j_gene: TRBJ2-1